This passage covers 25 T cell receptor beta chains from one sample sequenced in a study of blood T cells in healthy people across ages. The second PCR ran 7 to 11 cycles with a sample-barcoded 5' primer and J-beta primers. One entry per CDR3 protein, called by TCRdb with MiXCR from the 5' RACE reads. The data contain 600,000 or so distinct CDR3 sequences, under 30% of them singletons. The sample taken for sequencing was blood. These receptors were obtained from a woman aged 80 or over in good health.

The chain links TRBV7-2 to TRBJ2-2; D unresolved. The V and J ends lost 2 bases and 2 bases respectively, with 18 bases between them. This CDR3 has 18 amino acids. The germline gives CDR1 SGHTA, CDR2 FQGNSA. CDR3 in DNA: TGTGCCAGCAGCTTAAAACAGCAATGGGGATCAAACACCGGGGAGCTGTTTTTT. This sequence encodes CASSLKQQWGSNTGELFF.

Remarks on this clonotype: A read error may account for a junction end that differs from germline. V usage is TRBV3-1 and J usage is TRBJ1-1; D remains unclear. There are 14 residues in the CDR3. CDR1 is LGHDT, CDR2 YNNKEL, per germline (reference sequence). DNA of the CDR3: TGTGCCAGCAGACAAGACGGTCTGAACACTGAAGCTTTCTTT. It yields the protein CASRQDGLNTEAFF.

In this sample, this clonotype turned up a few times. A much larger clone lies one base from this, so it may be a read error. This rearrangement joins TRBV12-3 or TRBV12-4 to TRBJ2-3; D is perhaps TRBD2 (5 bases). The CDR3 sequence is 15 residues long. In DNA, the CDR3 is TGTGCCAGCAGTTTTTCCGGACCTAGCACAGATGCGCAGTATTTT. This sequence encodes CASSFSGPSTDAQYF.

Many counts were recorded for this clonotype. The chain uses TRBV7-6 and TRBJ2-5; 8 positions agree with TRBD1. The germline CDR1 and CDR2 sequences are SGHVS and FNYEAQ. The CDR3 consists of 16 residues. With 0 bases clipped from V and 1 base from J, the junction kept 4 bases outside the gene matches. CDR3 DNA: TGTGCCAGCAGCTTAGCGGTAACAGGGGGCCAAGAGACCCAGTACTTC. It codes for CASSLAVTGGQETQYF.

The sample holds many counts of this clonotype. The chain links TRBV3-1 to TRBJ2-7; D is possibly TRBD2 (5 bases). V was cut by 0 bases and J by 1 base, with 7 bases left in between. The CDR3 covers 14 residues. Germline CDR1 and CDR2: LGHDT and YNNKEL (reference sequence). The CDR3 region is CASSQEGVSYEQYF. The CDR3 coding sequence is TGTGCCAGCAGCCAAGAGGGAGTTTCCTACGAGCAGTACTTC.

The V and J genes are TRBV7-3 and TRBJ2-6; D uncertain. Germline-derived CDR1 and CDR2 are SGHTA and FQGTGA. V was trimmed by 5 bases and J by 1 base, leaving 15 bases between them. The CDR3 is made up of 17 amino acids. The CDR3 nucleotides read TGTGCCAGCAGCCCGAGTTGGGGTGGGTCTGGGGCCAACGTCCTGACTTTC. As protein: CASSPSWGGSGANVLTF.

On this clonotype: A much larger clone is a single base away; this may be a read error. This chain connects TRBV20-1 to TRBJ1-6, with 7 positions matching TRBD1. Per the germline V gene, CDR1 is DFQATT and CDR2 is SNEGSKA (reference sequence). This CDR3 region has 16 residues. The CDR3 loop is CSAREQGSSYNSPPHF. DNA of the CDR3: TGCAGTGCTAGAGAACAGGGGAGCTCCTATAATTCACCCCCCCACTTT.

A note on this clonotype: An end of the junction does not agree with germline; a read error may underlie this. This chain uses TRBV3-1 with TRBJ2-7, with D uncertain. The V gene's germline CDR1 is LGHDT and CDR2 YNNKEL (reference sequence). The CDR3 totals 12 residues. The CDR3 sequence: CASSPGYYGQYF. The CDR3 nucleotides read TGTGCCAGCAGCCCCGGGTACTACGGGCAGTACTTC.

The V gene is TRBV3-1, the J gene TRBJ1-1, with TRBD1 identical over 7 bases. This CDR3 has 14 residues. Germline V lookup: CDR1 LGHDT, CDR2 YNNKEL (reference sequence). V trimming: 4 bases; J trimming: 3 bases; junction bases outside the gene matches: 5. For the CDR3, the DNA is TGTGCCAGCAGCCCGGACAGGTGGTACACTGAAGCTTTCTTT. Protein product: CASSPDRWYTEAFF.

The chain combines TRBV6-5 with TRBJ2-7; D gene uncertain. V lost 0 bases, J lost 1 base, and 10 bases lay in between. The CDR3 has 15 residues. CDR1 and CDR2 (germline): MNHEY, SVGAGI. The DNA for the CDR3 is TGTGCCAGCAGTTACTCTGCGACTTCGTCCTACGAGCAGTACTTC. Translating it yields CASSYSATSSYEQYF.

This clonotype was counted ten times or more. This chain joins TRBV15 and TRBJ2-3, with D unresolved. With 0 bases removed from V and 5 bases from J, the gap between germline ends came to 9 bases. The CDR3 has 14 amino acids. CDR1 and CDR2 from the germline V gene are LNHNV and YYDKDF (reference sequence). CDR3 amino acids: CATSRDTPKDTQYF. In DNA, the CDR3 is TGTGCCACCAGCAGAGATACCCCAAAAGATACGCAGTATTTT.

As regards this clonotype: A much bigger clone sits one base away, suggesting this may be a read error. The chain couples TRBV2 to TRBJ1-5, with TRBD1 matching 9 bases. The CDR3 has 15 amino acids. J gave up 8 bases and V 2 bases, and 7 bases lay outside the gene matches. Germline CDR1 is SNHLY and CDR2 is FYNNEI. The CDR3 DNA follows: TGTGCCAGCAGTGAATTGACAGGGGGTTATAAGCCCCAGCATTTT. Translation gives CASSELTGGYKPQHF.

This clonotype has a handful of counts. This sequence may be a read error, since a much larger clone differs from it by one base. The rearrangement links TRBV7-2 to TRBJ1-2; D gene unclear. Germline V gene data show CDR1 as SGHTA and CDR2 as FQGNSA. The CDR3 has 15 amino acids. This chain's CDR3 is CASSLQQIVNHGYTF. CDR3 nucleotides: TGTGCCAGCAGCTTACAGCAAATCGTTAACCATGGCTACACCTTC.

The CDR3 loop is CASSSQALYEQYF. For the CDR3, the DNA is TGTGCCAGCAGCTCCCAAGCCCTGTACGAGCAGTACTTC. This chain connects TRBV7-9 to TRBJ2-7; D remains unclear. Trimming took off 4 bases at V and 4 bases at J, with 11 bases between the two ends. CDR3 size: 13 residues. Germline V lookup: CDR1 SEHNR, CDR2 FQNEAQ (reference sequence).

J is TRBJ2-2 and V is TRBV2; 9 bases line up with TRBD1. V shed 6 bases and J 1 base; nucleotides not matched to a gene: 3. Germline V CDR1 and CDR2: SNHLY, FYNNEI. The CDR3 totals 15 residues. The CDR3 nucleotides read TGTGCCAGCAGGGGGGGACAGGGGAACACCGGGGAGCTGTTTTTT. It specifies CASRGGQGNTGELFF.

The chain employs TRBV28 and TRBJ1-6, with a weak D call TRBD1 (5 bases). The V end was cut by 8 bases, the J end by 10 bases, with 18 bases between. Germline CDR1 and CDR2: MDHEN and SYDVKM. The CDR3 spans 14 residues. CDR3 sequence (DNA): TGTGCCAGCGTACGGGACCCAGGCCAATCACCCCTCCACTTT. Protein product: CASVRDPGQSPLHF.

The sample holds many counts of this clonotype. CDR3 in amino acids: CASSQTGGFEQYF. CDR3 nucleotides: TGTGCCAGCAGTCAAACAGGGGGCTTCGAGCAGTACTTC. J is TRBJ2-7 and V is TRBV6-5, with 9 bases that match TRBD1. Germline loops: CDR1 MNHEY, CDR2 SVGAGI. CDR3 length: 13 residues. The J segment lost 6 bases and the V segment lost 5 bases, leaving 5 bases of the junction unmatched.

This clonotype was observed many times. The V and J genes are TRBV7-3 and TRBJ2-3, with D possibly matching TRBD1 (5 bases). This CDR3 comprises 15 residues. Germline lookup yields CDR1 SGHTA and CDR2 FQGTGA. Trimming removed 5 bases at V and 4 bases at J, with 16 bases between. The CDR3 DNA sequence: TGTGCCAGCAGCCCAACGACAGCTCCAGCAGATACGCAGTATTTT. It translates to CASSPTTAPADTQYF. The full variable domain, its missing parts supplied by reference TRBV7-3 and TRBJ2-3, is GAGVSQTPSNKVTEKGKYVELRCDPISGHTALYWYRQSLGQGPEFLIYFQGTGAADDSGLPNDRFFAVRPEGSVSTLKIQRTERGDSAVYLCASSPTTAPADTQYFGPGTRLTVL.

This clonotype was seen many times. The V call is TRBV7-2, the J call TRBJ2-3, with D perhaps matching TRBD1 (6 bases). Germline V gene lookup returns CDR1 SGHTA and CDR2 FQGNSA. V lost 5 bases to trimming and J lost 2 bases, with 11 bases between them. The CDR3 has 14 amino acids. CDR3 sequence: CASSPGQLTDTQYF. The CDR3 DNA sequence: TGTGCCAGCAGCCCGGGACAACTCACAGATACGCAGTATTTT.

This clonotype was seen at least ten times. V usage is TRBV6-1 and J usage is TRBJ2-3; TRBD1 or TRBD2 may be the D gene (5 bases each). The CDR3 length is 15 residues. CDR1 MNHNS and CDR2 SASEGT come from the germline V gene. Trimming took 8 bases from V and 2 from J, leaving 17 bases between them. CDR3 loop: CASGLETVTTDTQYF. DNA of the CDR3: TGTGCCAGCGGACTCGAGACAGTCACCACAGATACGCAGTATTTT.

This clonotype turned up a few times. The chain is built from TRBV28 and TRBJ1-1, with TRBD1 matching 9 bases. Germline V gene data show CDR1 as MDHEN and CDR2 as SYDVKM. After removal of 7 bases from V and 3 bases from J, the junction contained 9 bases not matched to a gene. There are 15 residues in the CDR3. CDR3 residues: CASITYRGLDTEAFF. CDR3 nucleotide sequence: TGTGCCAGCATTACTTACAGGGGGCTCGACACTGAAGCTTTCTTT.

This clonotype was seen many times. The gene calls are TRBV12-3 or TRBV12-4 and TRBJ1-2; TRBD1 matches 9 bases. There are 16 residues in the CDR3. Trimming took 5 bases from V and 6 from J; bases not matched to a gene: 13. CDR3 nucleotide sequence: TGTGCCAGCAGTCTTCCCGGGACAGGGCGAAGGAATGGCTACACCTTC. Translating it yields CASSLPGTGRRNGYTF.

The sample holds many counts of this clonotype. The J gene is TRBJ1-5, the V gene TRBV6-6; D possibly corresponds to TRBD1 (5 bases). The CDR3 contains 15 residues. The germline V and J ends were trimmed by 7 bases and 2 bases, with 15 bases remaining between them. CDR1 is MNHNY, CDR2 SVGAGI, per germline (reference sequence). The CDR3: CASNIGQVGNQPQHF. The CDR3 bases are TGTGCCAGCAATATAGGACAAGTGGGCAATCAGCCCCAGCATTTT.

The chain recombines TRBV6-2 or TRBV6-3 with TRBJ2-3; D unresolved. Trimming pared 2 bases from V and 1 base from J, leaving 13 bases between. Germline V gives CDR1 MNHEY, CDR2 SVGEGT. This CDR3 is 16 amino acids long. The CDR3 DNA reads TGTGCCAGCAGTTACCGGCAGGCGTCTCGCACAGATACGCAGTATTTT. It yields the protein CASSYRQASRTDTQYF.

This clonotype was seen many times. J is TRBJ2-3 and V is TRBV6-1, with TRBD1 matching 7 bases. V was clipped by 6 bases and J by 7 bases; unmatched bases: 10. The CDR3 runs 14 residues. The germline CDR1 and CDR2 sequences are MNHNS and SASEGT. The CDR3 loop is CASRGLTGANTQYF. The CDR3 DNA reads TGTGCCAGCAGAGGACTTACAGGGGCGAATACGCAGTATTTT.